What follows are 16 T cell receptor beta chains derived from one specimen sequenced in a study of Ad26.COV2.S vaccination and SARS-CoV-2 variants. Treatment given: about 20 received Ad26.COV2.S at low or high dose, single or two shots; about 5 received placebo; per-sample allocation not given. It was on day 63 after the first vaccine or placebo injection that samples were taken. Method: immunoSEQ multiplex PCR; TCRdb's copy keeps in-frame clones and lacks some. In the table there are about 500,000 clones, 80% to 90% of which are singletons. The starting material was peripheral blood, obtained in a trial of Ad26.COV2.S vaccine versus placebo. The receptors shown here come from a person aged 18 to 59 who received the Ad26.COV2.S COVID-19 vaccine or a placebo.

V and J are TRBV9 and TRBJ2-7, with 7 bases matching TRBD2. The J segment lost 2 bases and the V segment lost 0 bases, leaving 14 bases of the junction unmatched. This CDR3 spans 18 amino acids. The V gene's germline CDR1 is SGDLS and CDR2 YYNGEE. CDR3 loop: CASSVDASPGGLTYEQYF. CDR3 DNA: TGTGCCAGCAGCGTAGACGCTTCCCCGGGGGGACTCACCTACGAGCAGTACTTC. The full variable domain, rest sourced from reference TRBV9 and TRBJ2-7, is DSGVTQTPKHLITATGQRVTLRCSPRSGDLSVYWYQQSLDQGLQFLIQYYNGEERAKGNILERFSAQQFPDLHSELNLSSLELGDSALYFCASSVDASPGGLTYEQYFGPGTRLTVT.

The chain is built from TRBV28 and TRBJ2-6; a weak D match, TRBD1 (6 bases). Germline V gene data show CDR1 as MDHEN and CDR2 as SYDVKM. Between the trimmed V and J ends, which lost 6 bases and 1 base, there was a span of 7 bases. This CDR3 spans 14 amino acids. The CDR3: CASRDRSGANVLTF. CDR3 bases: TGTGCCAGCAGAGACAGGTCTGGGGCCAACGTCCTGACTTTC. Filled out from reference TRBV28 and TRBJ2-6, the complete variable domain reads DVKVTQSSRYLVKRTGEKVFLECVQDMDHENMFWYRQDPGLGLRLIYFSYDVKMKEKGDIPEGYSVSREKKERFSLILESASTNQTSMYLCASRDRSGANVLTFGAGSRLTVL.

The chain combines TRBV10-1 with TRBJ1-1; D unresolved. This CDR3 is 15 amino acids long. V was shortened by 0 bases and J by 0 bases, with 8 bases between the two germline ends. In germline, CDR1 is WNHNN, CDR2 SYGVQD (reference sequence). The CDR3: CASSESPAMNTEAFF. The CDR3 DNA reads as TGCGCCAGCAGTGAGTCGCCAGCGATGAACACTGAAGCTTTCTTT.

The rearrangement links TRBV4-2 to TRBJ2-7, with D maybe TRBD2 (7 bases). This CDR3 contains 15 residues. V lost 4 bases and J lost 2, with 15 bases in between. Germline V gene data show CDR1 as LGHNA and CDR2 as YNFKEQ. The CDR3 coding sequence is TGTGCCAGCAGCCCTTGGGGGGAGGGGGCCTACGAGCAGTACTTC. Encoded protein: CASSPWGEGAYEQYF.

With regard to this clone: Within the sample, other DNA sequences also encode this same CDR3. The rearrangement links TRBV5-1 to TRBJ1-4; D uncertain. With 2 bases removed from V and 0 bases from J, the gap between germline ends came to 5 bases. The germline V gene has CDR1 SGHRS and CDR2 YFSETQ. This CDR3 has 14 amino acids. Here the CDR3 reads CASSFGTTNEKLFF. The CDR3 region has the DNA TGCGCCAGCAGCTTCGGGACAACTAATGAAAAACTGTTTTTT. Full variable domain (outside the CDR3, taken from reference TRBV5-1 and TRBJ1-4): KAGVTQTPRYLIKTRGQQVTLSCSPISGHRSVSWYQQTPGQGLQFLFEYFSETQRNKGNFPGRFSGRQFSNSRSEMNVSTLELGDSALYLCASSFGTTNEKLFFGSGTQLSVL.

The chain is built from TRBV28 and TRBJ2-7; D unclear. The CDR3 runs 12 residues. Trimming removed 5 bases from V and 3 bases from J, with 8 bases in between. The germline gives CDR1 MDHEN, CDR2 SYDVKM. The CDR3 loop reads CASSTPGYEQYF. CDR3 DNA: TGTGCCAGCAGTACCCCCGGCTACGAGCAGTACTTC.

The gene calls are TRBV7-2 and TRBJ1-5; 8 nucleotides align to TRBD1. This CDR3 is 16 amino acids long. J gave up 4 bases and V 5 bases, and 10 bases lay outside the gene matches. Per germline, CDR1 SGHTA and CDR2 FQGNSA. The CDR3 nucleotides are TGTGCCAGCAGCCCGCGGACAGGGCAGGGGAATCAGCCCCAGCATTTT. Translating gives CASSPRTGQGNQPQHF. The variable domain in full, completed from reference TRBV7-2 and TRBJ1-5, reads GAGVSQSPSNKVTEKGKDVELRCDPISGHTALYWYRQSLGQGLEFLIYFQGNSAPDKSGLPSDRFSAERTGGSVSTLTIQRTQQEDSAVYLCASSPRTGQGNQPQHFGDGTRLSIL.

Only one count was recorded for this clone. At one end the junction does not follow the germline gene, possibly because of a read error. This chain uses TRBV5-1 with TRBJ1-6; D not certain. The CDR3 sequence is 14 residues long. Germline V gene data show CDR1 as SGHRS and CDR2 as YFSETQ. In DNA form, the CDR3 reads TGCGCCACCAGCCTTGCACCGTATGGGTCACCCCTCCACTTT. Amino acids: CATSLAPYGSPLHF.

The chain has TRBV9 and TRBJ2-1; 11 nucleotides line up with TRBD2. The V gene's germline CDR1 is SGDLS and CDR2 YYNGEE. V lost 2 bases, J lost 9 bases, and 10 bases stayed unmatched. The CDR3 contains 16 residues. The CDR3 coding sequence is TGTGCCAGCAGCGTTGGTATTAGCGGGAGGGTCGGTGAGCAGTTCTTC. Translated: CASSVGISGRVGEQFF.

The V and J genes are TRBV6-5 and TRBJ1-1, with TRBD1 identical over 8 bases. V dropped 6 bases and J dropped 6; count of bases not matched to a gene: 12. The CDR3 covers 15 residues. CDR1 is MNHEY, CDR2 SVGAGI, per germline. CDR3 region: CASRSGGTGGPEAFF. DNA for the CDR3: TGTGCCAGCAGGTCAGGGGGGACAGGAGGGCCTGAAGCTTTCTTT.

J is TRBJ2-1 and V is TRBV25-1, with TRBD2 identical over 10 bases. Germline loops: CDR1 MGHDK, CDR2 SYGVNS. The CDR3 consists of 17 residues. V gave up 4 bases and J gave up 8 bases; unmatched junction bases: 14. The CDR3 DNA reads as TGTGCCAGCAGTGGCCGGACTAGCGGTGGAGATGTTTATGAGCAGTTCTTC. Translating it yields CASSGRTSGGDVYEQFF.

The rearrangement links TRBV6-5 to TRBJ1-4, with D possibly matching TRBD1 (6 bases). V lost 0 bases and J lost 7, with 9 bases in between. In germline, CDR1 is MNHEY, CDR2 SVGAGI. The CDR3 contains 14 residues. The CDR3, as DNA: TGTGCCAGCAGTTACTCGTGGGGGGCTGAAAAACTGTTTTTT. This encodes CASSYSWGAEKLFF.

This chain connects TRBV10-3 to TRBJ2-7; D is unresolved. The CDR3 sequence is 14 residues long. In germline, CDR1 is ENHRY, CDR2 SYGVKD. Trimming removed 6 bases from V and 6 bases from J, with 18 bases in between. In DNA, the CDR3 is TGTGCCATCAGGGCCGGGCCTAGTCCCTCCGAGCAGTACTTC. Protein: CAIRAGPSPSEQYF.

J is TRBJ2-7 and V is TRBV30, with D uncertain. V dropped 4 bases and J dropped 6 bases, with 10 bases sitting between them. The germline gives CDR1 GTSNPN, CDR2 SVGIG (reference sequence). This CDR3 contains 11 residues. CDR3 DNA: TGTGCCTGGAAACAGTTGGGCGAGCAGTACTTC. Translation: CAWKQLGEQYF.

J is TRBJ1-1 and V is TRBV7-9; D uncertain. V lost 5 bases, J lost 3 bases, and 13 bases lay in between. Germline CDR1 and CDR2: SEHNR and FQNEAQ (reference sequence). The CDR3 sequence is 14 residues long. DNA for the CDR3: TGTGCCAGCAGCCCACCCAGACCCTACACTGAAGCTTTCTTT. Translating it yields CASSPPRPYTEAFF.

The genes are TRBV4-1 and TRBJ1-2; TRBD1 aligns across 7 bases. CDR1 MGHRA and CDR2 YSYEKL come from the germline V gene. The CDR3 is made up of 19 amino acids. V lost 1 base to trimming and J lost 0 bases; unmatched junction nucleotides: 14. In DNA, the CDR3 is TGCGCCAGCAGCCAAGGGAGGACGGGACAGACAGGTCCTAACTATGGCTACACCTTC. Protein product: CASSQGRTGQTGPNYGYTF.